This TCR beta chain was captured in a study of patients and donors after allogeneic stem cell transplantation. One entry per CDR3 protein results from TCRdb running MiXCR on the RT-PCR reads. The sample consists of some 960,000 distinct CDR3 sequences, roughly 18% of them appearing once. Germline V gene sequence: CDR1 SQVTM, CDR2 ANQGSEA. Trimming cost V 7 bases and J 5 bases; bases outside gene matches: 1. This CDR3 has 11 amino acids. Sequenced material: blood, either unsorted or a sorted T cell fraction (not recorded which). This clonotype was obtained from a human donor who was either an allogeneic HSCT recipient or a stem cell or donor lymphocyte infusion donor (not recorded which). It is not recorded whose cells these are; they may come from a transplant donor. The chain joins TRBV29-1 to TRBJ2-3; 9 bases align to TRBD1. The CDR3 DNA sequence: TGCAGCGGGACAGGGGAAGATACGCAGTATTTT. Amino acids: CSGTGEDTQYF.